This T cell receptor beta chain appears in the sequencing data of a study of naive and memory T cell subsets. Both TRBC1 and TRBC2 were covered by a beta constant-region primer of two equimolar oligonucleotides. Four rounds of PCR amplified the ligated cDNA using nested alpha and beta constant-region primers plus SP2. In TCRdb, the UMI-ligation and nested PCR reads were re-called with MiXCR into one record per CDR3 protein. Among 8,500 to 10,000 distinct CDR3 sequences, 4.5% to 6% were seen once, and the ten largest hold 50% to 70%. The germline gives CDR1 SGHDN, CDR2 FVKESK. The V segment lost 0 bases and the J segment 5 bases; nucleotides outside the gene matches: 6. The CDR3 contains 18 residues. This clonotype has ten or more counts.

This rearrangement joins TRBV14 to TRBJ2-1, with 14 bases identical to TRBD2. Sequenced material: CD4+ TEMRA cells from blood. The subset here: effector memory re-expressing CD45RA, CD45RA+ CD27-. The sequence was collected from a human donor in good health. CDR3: CASSQDFGTSGSHNEQFF. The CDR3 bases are TGTGCCAGCAGCCAAGATTTTGGGACTAGCGGGAGTCACAATGAGCAGTTCTTC.